The source of this T cell receptor beta chain is a study of regulatory T cells in long-lasting Graves disease. The germline CDR1 and CDR2 sequences are GTSNPN and SVGIG (reference sequence). The CDR3 runs to 13 residues. The ends were cut back, 2 bases at V and 2 bases at J, with 7 bases in the middle. Both iRepertoire HTBI primers and Arm-PCR of CDR3 regions were used to build the TCR beta libraries. A single record per CDR3 protein comes from TCRdb applying MiXCR to the multiplex PCR reads. The sample contains around 450,000 distinct CDR3 sequences, roughly 15% of which appear only once. About this clonotype: Because it lacks the conserved phenylalanine or tryptophan at the end, this CDR3 is likely a read error.

The time point denotes: newly diagnosed GD, antithyroid drugs for less than 3 months. There was RNA extracted from PBMCs, and the TCR library was made from it. This sample was shared with a second study, whose subject was T cells in Graves' hyperthyroidism and ophthalmopathy.

The receptor was isolated from a man aged 40-49 years with Graves disease. Sequences were derived from peripheral blood mononuclear cells (PBMCs), sampled at new diagnosis, from a patient treated with antithyroid drugs. The V call is TRBV30, the J call TRBJ1-5, with a weak D call TRBD1 (5 bases). This chain's CDR3 is CAWSIGGNQPQHS. CDR3 sequence (DNA): TGTGCCTGGAGTATAGGGGGCAATCAGCCCCAGCATTCT.